A selection of T cell receptor beta chains follows, all from one sample in a study of T cells after yellow fever vaccination. A single record per CDR3 protein comes from TCRdb applying MiXCR to the 5' RACE reads. The table records roughly 70,000 distinct CDR3 sequences, roughly 7.4% of them present only once. The sequencing here drew on CD8+ T cells sorted from PBMCs, taken on the day of the yellow fever booster vaccination. These receptors originate from a man younger than 40 who received the YFV17D yellow fever vaccine. CDR3s leave out the opening cysteine and the closing phenylalanine or tryptophan.

v_call,cdr3_length,j_call,cdr3_aa
TRBV27,17,TRBJ2-7,ASSFPQGLAGMPSYEQY
TRBV12-3/TRBV12-4,13,TRBJ1-2,ASSRGQGAGYGYT
TRBV29-1,11,TRBJ2-1,SVPASSYNEQF
TRBV19,12,TRBJ2-1,ASSTSPTGVEQF
TRBV20-1,19,TRBJ2-7,SARASPPGLESSISSYEQY
TRBV5-1,16,TRBJ2-3,ASSLSLSGESSTDTQY
TRBV20-1,13,TRBJ2-1,SARDLGGDGGEQF
TRBV29-1,11,TRBJ2-7,SGGLAGSYEQY
TRBV5-5,6,TRBJ2-1,ASEPTR
TRBV14,13,TRBJ2-7,ASSQVNILPHEQY
TRBV11-2,11,TRBJ2-7,ASSSGREYEQY
TRBV28,14,TRBJ2-7,ASSLAQGRLTYEQY
TRBV7-6,13,TRBJ1-1,ASSLGAGGNTEAF
TRBV27,13,TRBJ2-5,ASSLGGFGRETQY
TRBV12-5,13,TRBJ2-7,ASGREGRGGNEQY
TRBV18,11,TRBJ2-5,ASSPPLQETQY
TRBV24-1,11,TRBJ2-1,ATSFASYNEQF
TRBV4-3,13,TRBJ2-1,ASSQDLGSYNEQF
TRBV24-1,16,TRBJ2-3,ATSDLHDVGASTDTQY
TRBV3-1,15,TRBJ2-2,ASSQESVRAATGELF
TRBV20-1,12,TRBJ2-7,SANDDRGYSEQY
TRBV6-1,15,TRBJ2-1,ASSLFPTSGKRNEQF
TRBV15,15,TRBJ2-7,ATSSSYGTSANYEQY
TRBV23-1,9,TRBJ2-1,ASSHFNEQF
TRBV25-1,11,TRBJ2-7,ASAPGQFYEQY
TRBV7-2,14,TRBJ2-4,ASSLSGTIAKNIQY
TRBV15,13,TRBJ2-5,ATSSRTLARETQY
TRBV25-1,11,TRBJ2-1,ASSATSYNEQF
TRBV27,11,TRBJ2-7,ASSLGTRYEQY
TRBV29-1,14,TRBJ2-1,SVEDLGRTSYNEQF
TRBV7-6,15,TRBJ2-1,ASSLSRTSGKAGEQF
TRBV6-2/TRBV6-3,11,TRBJ2-1,ASSAGSYNEQF
TRBV5-1,10,TRBJ1-2,ASRTGGDGYT
TRBV25-1,12,TRBJ2-7,ASSDGSETYEQY
TRBV28,13,TRBJ2-1,ASSLPLAGVNEQF
TRBV21-1,12,TRBJ2-5,ASIKDRAGETQY
TRBV20-1,10,TRBJ2-1,SGRDIYNEQF
TRBV10-3,12,TRBJ2-2,AVRLGQNTGELF
TRBV28,12,TRBJ2-3,ASKGAGWGDTQY
TRBV20-1,11,TRBJ2-1,SARTLTYNEQF